The 23 T cell receptor beta chains below were found in one sample sequenced in a study of T cell responses to AZD1222 COVID-19 vaccine. Some clones are missing from TCRdb's copy, which holds only in-frame ones; the method was immunoSEQ multiplex PCR. The sample shows approximately 120,000 clones, 85% of them seen only once. This specimen consisted of peripheral blood, obtained 28 days after the second AZD1222 dose. Every receptor here comes from an adult who received the AZD1222 COVID-19 vaccine.

The sample holds one count of this clone. The V call is TRBV3-1 (or the pseudogene TRBV3-2), the J call TRBJ2-1; no clear D. Germline CDR1 reads LGHDT; CDR2 reads YNNKEL (reference sequence). CDR3 length: 12 amino acids. Trimming pared 3 bases from V and 5 bases from J, leaving 5 bases between. The CDR3 sequence: CASSQENNEQFF. Written as DNA, the CDR3 is TGTGCCAGCAGCCAGGAGAACAATGAGCAGTTCTTC.

The V and J genes are TRBV18 and TRBJ2-7; D is tentatively TRBD1 or TRBD2 (6 bases each). Trimming took 4 bases from V and 6 from J, leaving 13 bases between them. Germline V gene sequence: CDR1 KGHSH, CDR2 LQKENI. The CDR3 covers 13 residues. CDR3: CASSRGTLREQYF. In nucleotides, the CDR3 is TGTGCCAGCTCACGCGGGACACTTCGCGAGCAGTACTTC.

This clone was recorded a few times. The chain carries TRBV7-2 and TRBJ1-1; 9 nucleotides match TRBD1. The CDR3 spans 15 residues. Germline V gene lookup returns CDR1 SGHTA and CDR2 FQGNSA. V dropped 4 bases and J dropped 5; count of bases not matched to a gene: 8. For the CDR3, the DNA is TGTGCCAGCAGCTCAAATCCGGGACAGGGAACTGAAGCTTTCTTT. It is translated as CASSSNPGQGTEAFF.

The CDR3 is CASSYDPSHWDYYGYTF. For the CDR3, the DNA is TGTGCCAGCAGTTACGACCCTTCTCACTGGGATTACTATGGCTACACCTTC. This chain uses TRBV6-2 or TRBV6-3 with TRBJ1-2; D unclear. The CDR3 loop spans 17 amino acids. Germline loops: CDR1 MNHEY, CDR2 SVGEGT. V lost 2 bases and J 3 bases, leaving 19 bases between the germline ends.

J is TRBJ1-2 and V is TRBV5-1; D not resolved. Trimming took off 1 base at V and 1 base at J, with 11 bases between the two ends. The CDR3 contains 15 residues. Looked up from germline, CDR1 is SGHRS and CDR2 is YFSETQ. CDR3 protein: CASSLLASLNYGYTF. The CDR3 DNA reads TGCGCCAGCAGCTTGTTGGCAAGCCTTAACTATGGCTACACCTTC.

This clone is a singleton in its sample. V and J are TRBV11-2 and TRBJ2-5; D might be TRBD2 (5 bases). The CDR3 totals 14 residues. The V end lost 5 bases, the J end lost 5 bases, and 15 bases lay between the germline ends. CDR1 is SGHAT and CDR2 is FQNNGV in the germline V gene. CDR3 sequence reads: CASSPEGPWETQYF. The CDR3 DNA sequence: TGTGCCAGCAGCCCCGAGGGCCCATGGGAGACCCAGTACTTC.

This clone showed up just a few times. The J gene is TRBJ1-1, the V gene TRBV13, with D unresolved. V gave up 6 bases and J gave up 5 bases, with 19 bases separating them. The CDR3 has 15 amino acids. CDR1 PRHDT and CDR2 FYEKMQ come from the germline V gene (reference sequence). The DNA for the CDR3 is TGTGCCAGCAGTCCCCCATATCCCGGAGGGACTGAAGCTTTCTTT. Protein product: CASSPPYPGGTEAFF. The entire variable domain, with the rest obtained from reference TRBV13 and TRBJ1-1, is as follows: AAGVIQSPRHLIKEKRETATLKCYPIPRHDTVYWYQQGPGQDPQFLISFYEKMQSDKGSIPDRFSAQQFSDYHSELNMSSLELGDSALYFCASSPPYPGGTEAFFGQGTRLTVV.

This chain connects TRBV4-2 to TRBJ2-3; tentatively, D is TRBD2 (6 bases). V was trimmed by 3 bases and J by 4 bases, leaving 11 bases between them. CDR1 and CDR2 from the germline V gene are LGHNA and YNFKEQ. The CDR3 totals 14 residues. The CDR3 coding sequence is TGTGCCAGCAGCCATAATATAGCGGCAGATACGCAGTATTTT. It is translated as CASSHNIAADTQYF.

The gene calls are TRBV11-2 and TRBJ2-3, with a possible D match to TRBD2 (5 bases). Germline CDR1 is SGHAT and CDR2 is FQNNGV. The length of the CDR3 is 14 residues. V gave up 1 base and J gave up 6 bases, with 11 bases separating them. This chain's CDR3 is CASSLAVARDTQYF. In DNA, the CDR3 is TGTGCCAGCAGCTTAGCCGTAGCGAGGGATACGCAGTATTTT.

The genes are TRBV19 and TRBJ1-5, with TRBD1 identical over 7 bases. CDR1 is LNHDA and CDR2 is SQIVND in the germline V gene (reference sequence). V shed 9 bases, J shed 7 bases, and the junction held 9 bases outside the gene matches. The CDR3 sequence is 13 residues long. The CDR3 sequence is CASRGERRQPQHF. CDR3 DNA sequence: TGTGCCAGCAGGGGGGAGCGACGACAGCCCCAGCATTTT. Full variable domain (missing parts from reference TRBV19 and TRBJ1-5): DGGITQSPKYLFRKEGQNVTLSCEQNLNHDAMYWYRQDPGQGLRLIYYSQIVNDFQKGDIAEGYSVSREKKESFPLTVTSAQKNPTAFYLCASRGERRQPQHFGDGTRLSIL.

This clone has just one count. The rearrangement links TRBV19 to TRBJ2-7; the D gene is possibly TRBD2 (5 bases). V lost 5 bases and J lost 0, with 14 bases in between. Per germline, CDR1 LNHDA and CDR2 SQIVND (reference sequence). The CDR3 has 15 amino acids. CDR3 DNA: TGTGCCAGTAGTCCCGGGGTTGCCTACTCCTACGAGCAGTACTTC. It encodes CASSPGVAYSYEQYF.

The rearrangement links TRBV4-3 to TRBJ2-7; TRBD2 agrees at 11 bases. CDR3 length equals 17 residues. V was clipped by 0 bases and J by 5 bases; unmatched bases: 9. Germline V gene data show CDR1 as LGHNA and CDR2 as YSLEER. CDR3 amino acids: CASSQDFTSGGSDEQYF. In nucleotides, the CDR3 is TGCGCCAGCAGCCAAGATTTTACTAGCGGGGGTTCCGACGAGCAGTACTTC.

V usage is TRBV19 and J usage is TRBJ2-2; 7 nucleotides agree with TRBD2. The CDR3 sequence is 15 residues long. Germline V gene lookup returns CDR1 LNHDA and CDR2 SQIVND (reference sequence). With V trimmed by 4 bases and J by 6 bases, 8 bases remained unmatched. The CDR3 coding sequence is TGTGCCAGTAGTAAGATGCGGGGGACCTCCGGGGAGCTGTTTTTT. Translation: CASSKMRGTSGELFF.

CDR3 protein: CASSIPVSGTQYF. The CDR3 DNA sequence: TGTGCCAGCAGTATACCTGTATCTGGGACCCAGTACTTC. The chain is built from TRBV28 and TRBJ2-5; no reliable D call. V lost 5 bases and J 7 bases, leaving 14 bases between the germline ends. The CDR3 loop spans 13 amino acids. Germline V gene lookup returns CDR1 MDHEN and CDR2 SYDVKM. The full variable domain, in which reference TRBV28 and TRBJ2-5 provide the parts outside the CDR3, is DVKVTQSSRYLVKRTGEKVFLECVQDMDHENMFWYRQDPGLGLRLIYFSYDVKMKEKGDIPEGYSVSREKKERFSLILESASTNQTSMYLCASSIPVSGTQYFGPGTRLLVL.

The chain is built from TRBV28 and TRBJ1-3; D is unclear. This CDR3 is built from 14 residues. V gave up 3 bases and J gave up 0 bases, with 6 bases separating them. Germline V CDR1 and CDR2: MDHEN, SYDVKM. DNA for the CDR3: TGTGCCAGCAGTTTTTCAGACTCTGGAAACACCATATATTTT. Its translation is CASSFSDSGNTIYF. Full variable domain (outside the CDR3, taken from reference TRBV28 and TRBJ1-3): DVKVTQSSRYLVKRTGEKVFLECVQDMDHENMFWYRQDPGLGLRLIYFSYDVKMKEKGDIPEGYSVSREKKERFSLILESASTNQTSMYLCASSFSDSGNTIYFGEGSWLTVV.

CDR3 sequence reads: CASSTGPTVEDEQFF. CDR3 nucleotides: TGTGCCAGCAGCACCGGGCCGACTGTTGAAGATGAGCAGTTCTTC. The V call is TRBV11-1, the J call TRBJ2-1, with no clear D. The V end was cut by 5 bases, the J end by 8 bases, with 19 bases between. This CDR3 spans 15 amino acids. Per the germline V gene, CDR1 is SGHAT and CDR2 is FQDESV (reference sequence).

The V call is TRBV5-4, the J call TRBJ1-5; D may be TRBD1 (6 bases). Germline V gives CDR1 SGHNT, CDR2 YYREEE (reference sequence). This CDR3 contains 14 residues. V was cut by 1 base and J by 4 bases, with 9 bases left in between. CDR3 residues: CASSLTGTNQPQHF. For the CDR3, the DNA is TGTGCCAGCAGCTTGACAGGGACAAATCAGCCCCAGCATTTT.

A few counts support this clone. V and J are TRBV7-6 and TRBJ2-1; TRBD2 agrees at 9 bases. The CDR3 is 17 amino acids. J gave up 7 bases and V 5 bases, and 15 bases lay outside the gene matches. CDR1 SGHVS and CDR2 FNYEAQ come from the germline V gene. CDR3 region: CASSPHSGRAGGNEQFF. DNA of the CDR3: TGTGCCAGCAGCCCCCATTCAGGCCGCGCGGGGGGGAATGAGCAGTTCTTC.

The V gene is TRBV19, the J gene TRBJ1-5; D unclear. V was clipped by 5 bases and J by 4 bases, with 6 bases between them. Germline values: CDR1 LNHDA, CDR2 SQIVND (reference sequence). The CDR3 contains 12 residues. CDR3 bases: TGTGCCAGTAGTTCCGTAAATCAGCCCCAGCATTTT. It specifies CASSSVNQPQHF.

This rearrangement joins TRBV5-6 to TRBJ1-1, with a weak D call TRBD1 (5 bases). Trimming took 0 bases from V and 12 from J, leaving 12 bases between them. The CDR3 spans 12 residues. Germline CDR1 is SGHDT and CDR2 is YYEEEE. CDR3 nucleotides: TGTGCCAGCAGCTTGGCCGGCAGGGAAACTTTCTTT. Translation: CASSLAGRETFF.

The J gene is TRBJ2-5, the V gene TRBV6-5; D possibly corresponds to TRBD2 (5 bases). The CDR3 has 14 residues. The V end lost 6 bases, the J end lost 5 bases, and 16 bases lay between the germline ends. Germline assignment: CDR1 MNHEY and CDR2 SVGAGI. The CDR3 coding sequence is TGTGCCAGCAGCTCGAGGGAGCGAGGCGAGACCCAGTACTTC. It specifies CASSSRERGETQYF.

The V gene is TRBV29-1, the J gene TRBJ2-7, with TRBD1 identical over 9 bases. The germline gives CDR1 SQVTM, CDR2 ANQGSEA. Trimming took 6 bases from V and 2 from J; bases not matched to a gene: 8. The length of the CDR3 is 14 residues. CDR3 loop: CSVRQGGRAYEQYF. DNA of the CDR3: TGCAGCGTCAGACAGGGGGGTAGGGCCTACGAGCAGTACTTC.

The chain couples TRBV11-2 to TRBJ2-5; D could derive from TRBD1 or TRBD2 (5 bases each). The germline V and J ends were trimmed by 4 bases and 0 bases, with 21 bases remaining between them. There are 18 residues in the CDR3. Germline values: CDR1 SGHAT, CDR2 FQNNGV. The CDR3 here is CASSSLGTPWGYQETQYF. CDR3 nucleotide sequence: TGTGCCAGCAGCTCTTTGGGGACCCCTTGGGGGTACCAAGAGACCCAGTACTTC.